The subject of this entry is one T cell receptor (beta chain). Antigen unknown. These data are taken from a study of STAT3 mutations in large granular lymphocyte leukemia. General study points: In T-cell large granular lymphocyte leukemia, about half of patients showed multiple immunodominant subclonotypes. Some patients had persisting codominant clonotypes that could mask small clones. Sampling intervals varied between patients and samples. All newly emerging clones after therapy were STAT3 wild type.

Only in-frame clones appear in the TCRdb table, and some are missing; sequencing was by immunoSEQ multiplex PCR. The sample lists about 42,000 clones; 80% to 85% were seen once. CDR3 length: 13 amino acids. Trimming shortened V by 6 bases and J by 4 bases, and 12 bases separated the two germline ends. Per the germline V gene, CDR1 is WNHNN and CDR2 is SYGVQD (reference sequence). Specimen: PBMCs. The chain uses TRBV10-1 and TRBJ1-1; perhaps TRBD1 as D (5 bases). This receptor was identified in a human donor with T large granular lymphocyte leukemia. Some clones in this sample may be carry-over from other donors' samples. The CDR3 DNA follows: TGCGCCAGCAGAAGGGACCCGGGCACTGAAGCTTTCTTT. Amino acid sequence: CASRRDPGTEAFF.